These T cell receptor beta chains were read from a single sample in a study of blood T cells in healthy people across ages. TCRdb itself ran the 5' RACE reads through MiXCR, one entry per CDR3 protein. This table holds some 900,000 distinct CDR3 sequences, roughly 50% found once. Sequenced sample: blood. The source is a man aged 25-40 years in good health. The CDR3 runs from the conserved cysteine through the conserved F or W. The D gene is left open where the match is weak. Clone size is not always given. Where it is, it says once, few, many or a class for expanded clones.

j_call	d_call	v_call	clone_size	cdr3_aa	cdr3_nt
TRBJ1-1	-	TRBV13	-	CASSVGAMNTEAFF	TGTGCCAGCAGCGTTGGGGCGATGAACACTGAAGCTTTCTTT
TRBJ2-1	TRBD2	TRBV20-1	few	CSARVSGGSYNEQFF	TGCAGTGCTAGAGTGAGCGGGGGCTCCTACAATGAGCAGTTCTTC
TRBJ2-7	-	TRBV2	-	CATTPDLLAKEQYF	TGTGCCACAACCCCGGACCTCCTGGCGAAGGAGCAGTACTTC
TRBJ2-1	TRBD2	TRBV24-1	few	CATSVGGSSYNEQFF	TGTGCCACCAGTGTAGGCGGGAGCTCCTACAATGAGCAGTTCTTC
TRBJ2-3	-	TRBV7-2	-	CASSAHTDTQYF	TGTGCCAGCAGCGCACACACAGATACGCAGTATTTT
TRBJ1-2	-	TRBV7-3	few	CASSLTLGDRDGYTF	TGTGCCAGCAGCTTAACGTTAGGCGACAGAGATGGCTACACCTTC
TRBJ2-7	TRBD1	TRBV20-1	-	CSAPGRQGEIYEQYF	TGCAGTGCTCCAGGACGACAGGGGGAAATTTACGAGCAGTACTTC
TRBJ1-1	-	TRBV6-6	-	CATAEGLNTEAFF	TGTGCCACCGCGGAGGGATTGAACACTGAAGCTTTCTTT
TRBJ2-7	-	TRBV18	few	CASSQDSWHEQYF	TGTGCCAGCTCACAGGACAGTTGGCACGAGCAGTACTTC
TRBJ2-3	-	TRBV7-2	many	CASSLEAYTDTQYF	TGTGCCAGCAGCTTAGAAGCTTACACAGATACGCAGTATTTT
TRBJ2-1	-	TRBV6-1	-	CASSGGQTDEQFF	TGTGCCAGCAGTGGAGGACAGACGGATGAGCAGTTCTTC
TRBJ2-4	-	TRBV6-5	-	CASRAGGIAKNIQYF	TGTGCCAGCAGAGCCGGGGGAATAGCCAAAAACATTCAGTACTTC
TRBJ2-1	-	TRBV29-1	-	CSVEDFGEQNEQFF	TGCAGCGTTGAAGATTTTGGGGAACAGAATGAGCAGTTCTTC
TRBJ2-5	TRBD2	TRBV6-1	-	CAIRLAGQETQYF	TGTGCCATCAGACTAGCGGGCCAAGAGACCCAGTACTTC
TRBJ1-2	TRBD1	TRBV7-9	few	CASSLGQSDRYTF	TGTGCCAGCAGCTTGGGACAGTCGGATCGCTACACCTTC
TRBJ1-2	-	TRBV7-2	-	CASSLQSYGYTF	TGTGCCAGCAGCTTACAGAGCTATGGCTACACCTTC
TRBJ2-5	-	TRBV6-5	few	CASSSFGTLGETQYF	TGTGCCAGCAGTTCCTTCGGGACACTTGGGGAGACCCAGTACTTC
TRBJ2-7	-	TRBV6-1	once	CASSEAMRGYRGYEQYF	TGTGCCAGCAGTGAAGCGATGCGAGGTTACAGAGGATACGAGCAGTACTTC
TRBJ2-5	TRBD2	TRBV12-3/TRBV12-4	many	CASKTSLQETQYF	TGTGCCAGCAAGACTAGCCTCCAAGAGACCCAGTACTTC
TRBJ2-3	-	TRBV29-1	few	CSVGGISTDTQYF	TGCAGCGTTGGTGGGATTAGCACAGATACGCAGTATTTT
TRBJ2-1	-	TRBV7-2	-	CASSPSGPVGNEQFF	TGTGCCAGCAGCCCCTCGGGCCCCGTGGGCAATGAGCAGTTCTTC
TRBJ1-4	TRBD1	TRBV27	-	CASSLTGSWGEGKLFF	TGTGCCAGCAGTTTGACAGGGTCGTGGGGAGAAGGAAAACTGTTTTTT
TRBJ1-1	-	TRBV28	-	CASRPRDTPRNTEAFF	TGTGCCAGCAGGCCCCGGGACACCCCGAGGAACACTGAAGCTTTCTTT
TRBJ1-2	-	TRBV27	-	CASFGWGYTF	TGTGCCAGCTTTGGCTGGGGCTACACCTTC
TRBJ1-5	-	TRBV28	-	CASSLGTSFSNQPQHF	TGTGCCAGCAGTTTGGGGACGTCCTTTAGCAATCAGCCCCAGCATTTT
TRBJ2-7	-	TRBV29-1	-	CSVKGAYEQYF	TGCAGCGTTAAGGGGGCCTACGAGCAGTACTTC
TRBJ2-4	TRBD1	TRBV11-2	-	CASSQTGAYGQYF	TGTGCCAGCAGCCAAACAGGGGCCTACGGGCAGTACTTC
TRBJ2-1	-	TRBV5-1	few	CASSLDSSPHNEQFF	TGCGCCAGCAGCTTGGACAGTTCCCCTCACAATGAGCAGTTCTTC
TRBJ2-1	TRBD2	TRBV20-1	-	CSARETTGTSGGINEQFF	TGCAGTGCTAGAGAAACAACCGGGACTAGCGGGGGGATCAATGAGCAGTTCTTC
TRBJ2-7	-	TRBV3-1	-	CASSQGGRGHEQYF	TGTGCCAGCAGCCAAGGAGGTAGGGGCCACGAGCAGTACTTC
TRBJ1-2	TRBD1	TRBV7-9	-	CASSLGRDRDIYGYTF	TGTGCCAGCAGCTTAGGGAGGGACAGGGACATCTATGGCTACACCTTC
TRBJ2-2	TRBD2	TRBV4-3	few	CASSQETSGNTGELFF	TGCGCCAGCAGCCAAGAAACTAGCGGGAACACCGGGGAGCTGTTTTTT
TRBJ2-7	-	TRBV12-3/TRBV12-4	-	CASSLRGPLGEQYF	TGTGCCAGCAGTTTGCGGGGGCCTCTCGGTGAGCAGTACTTC
TRBJ2-1	-	TRBV20-1	many	CSARDLGIEVNEQFF	TGCAGTGCTAGAGATTTGGGAATAGAGGTCAATGAGCAGTTCTTC
TRBJ2-7	-	TRBV4-2	-	CASSPGGATPYEQYF	TGTGCCAGCAGCCCTGGGGGGGCCACTCCTTACGAGCAGTACTTC
TRBJ2-7	TRBD1	TRBV3-1	-	CASSQEGQVRSYEQYF	TGTGCCAGCAGCCAAGAGGGACAGGTCCGATCCTACGAGCAGTACTTC
TRBJ1-2	-	TRBV6-2/TRBV6-3	-	CATSGRGTDYYGYTF	TGTGCCACCTCTGGGAGAGGGACCGACTACTATGGCTACACCTTC
TRBJ1-2	TRBD1	TRBV9	-	CASSPQTGRNGYTF	TGTGCCAGCAGCCCCCAGACAGGGCGAAATGGCTACACCTTC
TRBJ1-5	-	TRBV7-2	-	CASSLGEGGLQPQHF	TGTGCCAGCAGCCTGGGGGAGGGGGGGCTTCAGCCCCAGCATTTT
TRBJ1-2	-	TRBV28	-	CASSLPRGGGYTF	TGTGCCAGCAGTCTTCCGCGGGGGGGTGGCTACACCTTC
TRBJ2-7	-	TRBV14	-	CASSQDGGVQFYEQYF	TGTGCCAGCAGCCAAGATGGCGGGGTTCAATTCTACGAGCAGTACTTC
TRBJ1-1	TRBD1	TRBV4-3	-	CASSQGTGTGQAFF	TGCGCCAGCAGCCAAGGGACCGGGACAGGGCAAGCTTTCTTT
TRBJ1-2	TRBD1	TRBV3-1	-	CASSQVARRGGAYGYTF	TGTGCCAGCAGCCAAGTCGCGAGGAGAGGGGGCGCGTATGGCTACACCTTC
TRBJ1-5	TRBD1	TRBV28	-	CASTFGTGGNQPQHF	TGTGCCAGCACCTTCGGGACAGGGGGCAATCAGCCCCAGCATTTT
TRBJ2-2	-	TRBV12-3/TRBV12-4	-	CASSQHGGLSTGELFF	TGTGCCAGCAGCCAACACGGGGGGCTCAGCACCGGGGAGCTGTTTTTT
TRBJ2-3	-	TRBV6-5	-	CASKIASLADTQYF	TGTGCCAGCAAAATCGCCAGTCTCGCAGATACGCAGTATTTT
TRBJ2-1	TRBD1	TRBV5-1	few	CASSLAGQGDHEQFF	TGCGCCAGCAGCTTGGCCGGACAGGGCGACCATGAGCAGTTCTTC